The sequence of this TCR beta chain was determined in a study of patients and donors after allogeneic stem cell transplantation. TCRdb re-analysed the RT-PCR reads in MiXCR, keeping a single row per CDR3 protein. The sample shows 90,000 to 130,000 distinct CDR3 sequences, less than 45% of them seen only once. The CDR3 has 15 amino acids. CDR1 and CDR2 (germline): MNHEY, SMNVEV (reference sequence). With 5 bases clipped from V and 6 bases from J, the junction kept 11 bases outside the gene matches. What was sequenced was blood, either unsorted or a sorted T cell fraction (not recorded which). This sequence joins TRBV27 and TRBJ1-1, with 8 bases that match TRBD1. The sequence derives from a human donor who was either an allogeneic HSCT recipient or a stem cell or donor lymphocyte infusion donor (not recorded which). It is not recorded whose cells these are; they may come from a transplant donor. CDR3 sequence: CASSPQGQVKPEAFF. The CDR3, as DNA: TGTGCCAGCAGTCCTCAGGGACAGGTAAAACCTGAAGCTTTCTTT.